This T cell receptor beta chain was captured in a study of T cell repertoires in chronic hepatitis B (dated by TCRdb to between 2018 and 2021). In the case of this clone: No base quality values were provided; no much bigger clone lies one nucleotide off.

Library construction relied on the immunoSEQ multiplex PCR assay. What TCRdb holds here is the immuneACCESS table cut down to in-frame rearrangements. Part of the clones is not present; checked against another copy, under half of the missing clones reflect an unresolved V gene, and the others are unexplained. This sample comprises about 200 clones, about 73% of them detected only once. Of the sample, about half is held by the ten largest clones. Measured from the cysteine to the phenylalanine, the CDR3 is 15 residues long. Of the read, only the CDR3 DNA is kept; its 45 bases are in frame from base 1. Via the germline V gene (reference sequence), CDR1 is LNHNV and CDR2 YYDKDF. Trimming takes 0 bases from V and 0 bases from J, and the germline ends sit 9 bases apart.

The TCR was taken from a human donor with chronic hepatitis B virus infection. What was sequenced was HBV polymerase (pol387) epitope-specific CD8+ T cells from PBMCs. This receptor chain uses TRBV15 and TRBJ2-7, with a tentative D gene TRBD1 over 5 matching bases. The CDR3 here reads CATSRDVDNSYEQYF. The DNA sequence is given as TGTGCCACCAGCAGAGATGTGGACAACTCCTACGAGCAGTACTTC.